The T cell receptor (beta chain) under discussion was sequenced for a study of CD8 T cells in Susac syndrome. The RNA input was roughly 0.45 to 1 ug, and it was reverse transcribed with random hexamers. The amplification used immunoSEQ multiplex PCR on TCR beta CDR3; it spanned 54 Vbeta and 13 Jbeta. One entry per CDR3 protein, called by TCRdb with MiXCR from the immunoSEQ multiplex PCR reads. The repertoire holds over 150,000 distinct CDR3 sequences, about 95% seen once, with 0.093% in the top ten. This clonotype has just a few counts. What it recognizes is unknown. Findings and limits, study-wide: It was acknowledged in the study that its TCR sequencing and HLA analysis involved a relatively small number of individuals.

This receptor was taken from a human donor with multiple sclerosis. The sample comprised CD4+ T cells from PBMCs.

Here the CDR3 reads CASSLVGDTEAFF. The CDR3 DNA is TGTGCCAGCAGCTTGGTGGGGGACACTGAAGCTTTCTTT. The V gene is TRBV5-4, the J gene TRBJ1-1, with D perhaps matching TRBD1 (5 bases). The germline V and J ends were trimmed by 0 bases and 3 bases, with 6 bases remaining between them. This CDR3 is built from 13 residues. Germline V gene lookup returns CDR1 SGHNT and CDR2 YYREEE (reference sequence). The full variable domain, completed using reference TRBV5-4 and TRBJ1-1, is ETGVTQSPTHLIKTRGQQVTLRCSSQSGHNTVSWYQQALGQGPQFIFQYYREEENGRGNFPPRFSGLQFPNYSSELNVNALELDDSALYLCASSLVGDTEAFFGQGTRLTVV.